This paragraph reports one T cell receptor beta chain. In the study's own analysis: Amplifying reference gene primers gave estimates of nucleated cell counts. Repertoires were generated with immunoSEQ multiplex PCR, while TCRdb's copy carries only in-frame clones and drops some. V and J calls plus clone size are reproduced from that table; the DNA served to infer D and trimming. The sample includes about 220,000 clones, approximately 83% seen only once; the top ten take roughly 3.5%. Across under 25 US areas, participants ranged in age from about 18 to 100 years. These data come from a study of blood T cell repertoires in COVID-19. The overall study: PBMCs, B-cell-depleted T cells, or T cells provided the cDNA or gDNA that made up the material.

CDR1 and CDR2 (germline): SGHTA, FQGNSA. The CDR3 has 16 amino acids. The ends lost 5 bases at V and 4 bases at J; junction bases unmatched: 7. This chain joins TRBV7-2 and TRBJ2-3; 12 bases match TRBD2. The source material was PBMCs or T cells enriched from blood (not recorded which). This receptor was obtained from a woman aged 55-69 years who had recovered from COVID-19. The CDR3 protein is CASSTWTSGVADTQYF. As DNA, the CDR3 is TGTGCCAGCAGCACATGGACTAGCGGGGTGGCAGATACGCAGTATTTT.